This T cell receptor (beta chain) appears in the sequencing data of a study of T cell responses to AZD1222 COVID-19 vaccine. The CDR3 contains 13 residues. Germline CDR1 and CDR2: SNHLY and FYNNEI. Losses at the gene ends were 7 bases for V and 6 bases for J; bases not matched to a gene: 4. Findings and caveats of the study: The donor group comprised mostly white British people and more females; the analysis possibly underestimated clonal diversity. Unmutated regions of variants are reportedly targeted by nearly half of spike-specific TCRs. None of the repertoires were sampled until the peak T cell response had passed. Recipients of two AZD1222 doses showed rising Spike-specific TCR breadth and depth.

Of note for this clone: Its antigen is as yet unknown.

Only in-frame clones appear in the TCRdb table, and some are missing; sequencing was by immunoSEQ multiplex PCR. This table has 120,000 to 150,000 clones, more than 75% appearing once. The receptor was derived from an adult in good health. The source was peripheral blood, collected on day 0 of AZD1222 vaccination. The chain has TRBV2 and TRBJ1-5, with 9 bases fitting TRBD1. The CDR3 nucleotides read TGTGCCAGCAAGGACAGGGGTGGTCAGCCCCAGCATTTT. It yields the protein CASKDRGGQPQHF. Looking up the rest from reference TRBV2 and TRBJ1-5 gives the full variable domain: EPEVTQTPSHQVTQMGQEVILRCVPISNHLYFYWYRQILGQKVEFLVSFYNNEISEKSEIFDDQFSVERPDGSNFTLKIRSTKLEDSAMYFCASKDRGGQPQHFGDGTRLSIL.